The present T cell receptor beta chain was sequenced within a study of blood T cell repertoires in COVID-19. Study-wide background: Spain, Italy and the United States supplied samples that represented acute and convalescent COVID-19. T cells, B-cell-depleted T cells, or PBMCs provided the cDNA or gDNA that served as material.

The V and J ends lost 3 bases and 1 base respectively, with 12 bases between them. The CDR3 length is 15 residues. Germline V gene data show CDR1 as SGHTA and CDR2 as FQGTGA. This table comes from immunoSEQ multiplex PCR, and its TCRdb copy is limited to in-frame clones, with some not included. The table records about 170,000 clones, just under 95% of them present only once. The receptor comes from a woman aged 50 to 65 with acute or convalescent COVID-19. This chain joins TRBV7-3 and TRBJ1-1; D gene uncertain. Material: peripheral blood. CDR3 sequence: CASSLWAGPNTEAFF. DNA for the CDR3: TGTGCCAGCAGCTTGTGGGCAGGTCCGAACACTGAAGCTTTCTTT.